This passage covers 8 T cell receptor beta chains from one sample sequenced in a study of T cell repertoires in cytomegalovirus infection. TCRdb fed the reads into MiXCR, producing one record per CDR3 protein. The repertoire holds more than 650,000 distinct CDR3 sequences, with 35% as singletons. The sequencing sample was made of PBMCs. The receptors here all came from a human donor in good health (CMV status not recorded). Some clones in this sample may be carry-over from other donors' samples.

The chain joins TRBV20-1 to TRBJ2-5; 7 bases are a match to TRBD2. J gave up 8 bases and V 0 bases, and 3 bases lay outside the gene matches. Per germline, CDR1 DFQATT and CDR2 SNEGSKA (reference sequence). CDR3 length: 12 amino acids. The DNA of the CDR3 is TGCAGTGCTAGAGATGGGGGGGTCACCCAGTACTTC. This codes for CSARDGGVTQYF.

This rearrangement joins TRBV2 to TRBJ2-2; 8 positions agree with TRBD1. Germline V gene lookup returns CDR1 SNHLY and CDR2 FYNNEI. Trimming took 6 bases from V and 7 from J; bases not matched to a gene: 7. This CDR3 has 14 residues. The CDR3 DNA reads as TGTGCCAGCAGCAATGACAGGGGCGGCGGGGAGCTGTTTTTT. Translation: CASSNDRGGGELFF.

This clonotype was observed a single time. The chain links TRBV27 to TRBJ1-1; tentative D call: TRBD1 (6 bases). This CDR3 has 13 amino acids. From germline, CDR1 is MNHEY and CDR2 SMNVEV (reference sequence). Deletions cut 8 bases from V and 0 bases from J, with 10 bases between. In nucleotides, the CDR3 is TGTGCCAGCGGCCACAGGGTGAACACTGAAGCTTTCTTT. This translates into CASGHRVNTEAFF.

A few counts support this clonotype. The gene calls are TRBV14 and TRBJ1-6; D is uncertain. CDR3 size: 14 residues. Trimming left V 4 bases short and J 7 bases short, with 11 bases between. The germline V gene encodes CDR1 SGHDN and CDR2 FVKESK. CDR3 sequence (DNA): TGTGCCAGCAGCCCGGGTCTTATGAATTCACCCCTCCACTTT. Residues: CASSPGLMNSPLHF.

The rearrangement joins TRBV7-9 to TRBJ2-5; TRBD1 agrees at 8 bases. J gave up 1 base and V 4 bases, and 5 bases lay outside the gene matches. Germline lookup yields CDR1 SEHNR and CDR2 FQNEAQ (reference sequence). The CDR3 has 15 amino acids. The CDR3, as DNA: TGTGCCAGCAGCTATATCACAGGGGGCCAAGAGACCCAGTACTTC. Amino acids: CASSYITGGQETQYF.

In this sample, this clonotype turned up a few times. The CDR3 bases are TGTGCCAGCAGTAAACGACAGGGGGGTTATAATTCACCCCTCCACTTT. This sequence encodes CASSKRQGGYNSPLHF. The gene calls are TRBV27 and TRBJ1-6, with 9 bases identical to TRBD1. Germline trimming cut 5 bases from V and 4 bases from J; bases unmatched to any gene: 6. The CDR3 is made up of 16 amino acids. From germline, CDR1 is MNHEY and CDR2 SMNVEV (reference sequence).

The rearrangement links TRBV14 to TRBJ1-2; D is possibly TRBD1 (5 bases). V lost 4 bases, J lost 8 bases, and 17 bases lay in between. Per germline, CDR1 SGHDN and CDR2 FVKESK. The CDR3 loop spans 14 amino acids. The CDR3 protein is CASSRRQNSEGYTF. CDR3 coding DNA: TGTGCCAGCAGCCGTAGACAGAACTCGGAGGGCTACACCTTC.

This clonotype was recorded many times. The V call is TRBV7-2, the J call TRBJ2-3; D is perhaps TRBD2 (5 bases). Between the trimmed V and J ends, which lost 1 base and 4 bases, there was a span of 9 bases. Germline V gene data show CDR1 as SGHTA and CDR2 as FQGNSA. The CDR3 has 14 amino acids. The CDR3 protein is CASSLGGSADTQYF. CDR3 bases: TGTGCCAGCAGCTTAGGGGGTAGCGCAGATACGCAGTATTTT.